The clone carrying this TCR beta chain came up many times. V was shortened by 9 bases and J by 1 base, with 21 bases between the two germline ends. Germline lookup yields CDR1 ENHRY and CDR2 SYGVKD. The CDR3 extends over 16 amino acids. These data belong to a study of low-dose radiotherapy and immunotherapy resistance in tumors. In the study overall: Each fraction for Cohort 1 was 0.5 Gy, given every 2 weeks, and the total came to 6.5 Gy.

First-strand cDNA used TRAV- and TRBV-specific primers, covering alpha and beta chains. The authors ran 15 to 25 PCR cycles to amplify TCRs with a constant-region primer and V-primer adapter. TCRdb reprocessed the reads with MiXCR, giving one entry per CDR3 protein. The sample gives more than 70,000 distinct CDR3 sequences, around 31% of which show up once; around 10% is in the top ten. The time point: before trial treatment. Nivolumab, ipilimumab, aspirin, low-dose cyclophosphamide and low-dose radiotherapy were all administered to the donors. V is TRBV10-3 and J is TRBJ2-5; D tentatively reads TRBD1 or TRBD2 (6 bases each). The sequenced sample was PBMCs, obtained before treatment. The receptor comes from a female donor with ovarian cancer. DNA for the CDR3: TGTGCCATAAGAGGGGGTGCAGGGAGGATCCAAGAGACCCAGTACTTC. Translating it yields CAIRGGAGRIQETQYF.